This T cell receptor beta chain is from a study of blood T cell repertoires in COVID-19. Background on the study: The samples span acute and convalescent COVID-19 from the United States, Italy and Spain.

Original data processing: Scientists estimated how many nucleated cells there were by amplifying reference gene primers. Method: immunoSEQ multiplex PCR; TCRdb's copy keeps in-frame clones and lacks some. V and J calls and clone size follow that table, whereas D and trimming were derived from the DNA. The data show under 200,000 clones, approximately 91% seen once. The CDR3 sequence is 14 residues long. V was clipped by 1 base and J by 0 bases, with 9 bases between them. Germline V lookup: CDR1 GTSNPN, CDR2 SVGIG (reference sequence). The chain joins TRBV30 to TRBJ1-2; possible D gene TRBD1, 6 bases. This TCR derives from a man aged 18-30 years with acute or convalescent COVID-19. The sample consisted of peripheral blood. CDR3: CAWSGQVTNYGYTF. CDR3 coding DNA: TGTGCCTGGAGTGGACAGGTGACTAACTATGGCTACACCTTC.